This T cell receptor (beta chain) came from a study of T-cell memory formation after mild COVID-19. Points from the study as a whole: Contracting clones localized mainly to CM and EM when CD4+ and mainly to EMRA when CD8+.

This CDR3 has 15 amino acids. Germline-derived CDR1 and CDR2 are GTSNPN and SVGIG (reference sequence). V was trimmed by 3 bases and J by 9 bases, leaving 21 bases between them. TCRdb processed the 5' RACE reads anew with MiXCR; each CDR3 protein has one entry. The sample contains 300,000 to 400,000 distinct CDR3 sequences, around 27% of which appear only once. The table lists this clonotype with a few counts. The antigen remains unidentified. The specimen sequenced was PBMCs or a T cell subset sorted from them (not recorded which). The chain uses TRBV30 and TRBJ2-1, with D maybe TRBD2 (5 bases). This TCR was recovered from an adult woman who had mild COVID-19 (a few samples of this study predate the infection). Cell type and time point are not known. CDR3 in DNA: TGTGCCTGGAGCGCTGACTATTCTGCCGCAGGTGAGCAGTTCTTC. This encodes CAWSADYSAAGEQFF.